The clone carrying this TCR beta chain has a handful of counts. Its specificity is not known. Assay used: immunoSEQ multiplex PCR; TCRdb lists only in-frame clones, some missing. The sample includes 62,000 or so clones, 84% of them seen just once. The sample originates from a study of OX40 agonist ivuxolimab in advanced cancers. Study at large: Prior therapy, whether anti-PD-1, anti-PD-L1 or anti-CTLA-4, was allowed, and 35% to 40% had some.

General study results and limits: At doses 0.1 to 3.0 mg/kg, CD4+ and CD8+ clones expanded. Which antigen the expanded peripheral T cells recognized is unknown.

The germline V gene encodes CDR1 SGDLS and CDR2 YYNGEE. The V gene lost 0 bases and the J gene lost 0 bases, with 5 bases spanning the gap. The CDR3 has 14 amino acids. This clonotype was sampled from an adult with an advanced solid tumor such as melanoma, head and neck, liver or kidney cancer. V is TRBV9 and J is TRBJ2-3; D is perhaps TRBD2 (5 bases). Specimen: CD4+ or CD8+ T cells sorted from blood, collected in a trial of the OX40 agonist ivuxolimab. The CDR3 DNA reads TGTGCCAGCAGCGTAGCGGGAAGCACAGATACGCAGTATTTT. Its translation: CASSVAGSTDTQYF.